The source of this T cell receptor (beta chain) is a study of technical replicates of blood from several donors. Method: immunoSEQ multiplex PCR; TCRdb's copy keeps in-frame clones and lacks some. The sample shows about 80,000 clones, 93% of them seen only once. Trimming took 2 bases from V and 5 from J, leaving 15 bases between them. Per germline, CDR1 MGHDK and CDR2 SYGVNS. CDR3 length: 15 residues. This chain connects TRBV25-1 to TRBJ1-1; D is uncertain. The sequencing input was T cells isolated from PBMCs. The sequence was collected from a human donor in good health. The CDR3 DNA follows: TGTGCCAGCAGTGAAAAAGGTGGAGGTAGGACTGAAGCTTTCTTT. Its translation: CASSEKGGGRTEAFF.